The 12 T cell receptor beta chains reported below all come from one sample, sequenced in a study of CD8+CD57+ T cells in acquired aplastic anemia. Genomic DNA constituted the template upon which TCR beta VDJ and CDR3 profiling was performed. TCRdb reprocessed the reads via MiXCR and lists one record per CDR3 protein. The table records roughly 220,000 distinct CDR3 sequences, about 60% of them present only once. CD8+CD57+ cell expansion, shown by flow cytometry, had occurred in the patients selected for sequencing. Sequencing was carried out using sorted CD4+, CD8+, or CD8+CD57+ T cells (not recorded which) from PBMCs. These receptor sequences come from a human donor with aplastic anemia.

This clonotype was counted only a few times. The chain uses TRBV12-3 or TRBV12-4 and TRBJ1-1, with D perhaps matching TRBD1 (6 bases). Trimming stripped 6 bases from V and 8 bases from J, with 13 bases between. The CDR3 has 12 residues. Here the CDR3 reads CASSSDRTEAFF. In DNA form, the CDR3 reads TGTGCCAGCAGCTCCGACAGGACCGAAGCTTTCTTT.

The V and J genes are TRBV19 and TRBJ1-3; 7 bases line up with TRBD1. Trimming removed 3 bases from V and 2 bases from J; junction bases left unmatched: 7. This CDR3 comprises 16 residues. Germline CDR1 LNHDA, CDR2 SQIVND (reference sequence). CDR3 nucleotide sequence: TGTGCCAGTAGTATGACGGGACAGTTCCCTGGAAACACCATATATTTT. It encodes CASSMTGQFPGNTIYF.

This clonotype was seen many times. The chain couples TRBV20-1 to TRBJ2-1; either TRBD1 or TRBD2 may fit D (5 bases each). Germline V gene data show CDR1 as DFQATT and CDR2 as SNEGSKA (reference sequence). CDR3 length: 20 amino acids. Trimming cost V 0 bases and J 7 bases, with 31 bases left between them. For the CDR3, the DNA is TGCAGTGCTAGAGATCATTTTCAGGGCACGACAGAGACTAACGTTAATGAGCAGTTCTTC. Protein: CSARDHFQGTTETNVNEQFF.

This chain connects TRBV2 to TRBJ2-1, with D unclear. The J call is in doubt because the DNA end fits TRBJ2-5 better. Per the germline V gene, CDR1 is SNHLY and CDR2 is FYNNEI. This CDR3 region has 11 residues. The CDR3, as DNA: TGTGCCAGCAGTACCATGACGACCCAGTACTTC. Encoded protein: CASSTMTTQYF.

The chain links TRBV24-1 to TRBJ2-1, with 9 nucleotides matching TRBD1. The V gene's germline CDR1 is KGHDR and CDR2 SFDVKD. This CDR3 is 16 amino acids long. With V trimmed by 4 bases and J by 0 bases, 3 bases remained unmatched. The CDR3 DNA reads TGTGCCACCAGTGACCCGGGACAGGGCTCCTACAATGAGCAGTTCTTC. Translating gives CATSDPGQGSYNEQFF.

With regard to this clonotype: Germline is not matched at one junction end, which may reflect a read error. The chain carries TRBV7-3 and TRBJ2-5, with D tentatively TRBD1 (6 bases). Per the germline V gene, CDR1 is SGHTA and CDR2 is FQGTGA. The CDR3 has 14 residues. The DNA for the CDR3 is TGTGCCAGCAGCTTAGGTAGCGCAGGGGAGACCAAGTACTTC. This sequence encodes CASSLGSAGETKYF.

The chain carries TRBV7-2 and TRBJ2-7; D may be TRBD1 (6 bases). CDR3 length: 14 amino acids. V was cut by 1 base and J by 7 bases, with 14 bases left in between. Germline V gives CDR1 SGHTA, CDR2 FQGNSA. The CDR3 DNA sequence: TGTGCCAGCAGCTTAGAGTCAGGGGTTCTTGAGCAGTACTTC. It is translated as CASSLESGVLEQYF.

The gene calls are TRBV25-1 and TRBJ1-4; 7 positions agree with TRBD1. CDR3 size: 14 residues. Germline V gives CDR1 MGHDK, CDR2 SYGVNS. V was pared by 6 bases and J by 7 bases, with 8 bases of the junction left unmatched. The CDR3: CASSNRGGGEKLFF. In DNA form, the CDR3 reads TGTGCCAGCAGCAACAGGGGTGGAGGTGAAAAACTGTTTTTT.

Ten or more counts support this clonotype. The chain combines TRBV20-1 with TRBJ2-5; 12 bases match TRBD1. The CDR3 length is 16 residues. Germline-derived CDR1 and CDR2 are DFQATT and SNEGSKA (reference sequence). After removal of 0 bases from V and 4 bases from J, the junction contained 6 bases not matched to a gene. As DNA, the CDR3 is TGCAGTGCTAGAGATCGAGCGGGACAGGGGGCAGAGACCCAGTACTTC. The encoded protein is CSARDRAGQGAETQYF.

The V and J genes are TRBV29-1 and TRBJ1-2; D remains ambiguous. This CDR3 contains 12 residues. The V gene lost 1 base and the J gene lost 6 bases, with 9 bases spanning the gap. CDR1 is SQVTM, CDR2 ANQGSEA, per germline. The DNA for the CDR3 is TGCAGCGTTGAAGGAGGGAATCATGGCTACACCTTC. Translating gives CSVEGGNHGYTF.

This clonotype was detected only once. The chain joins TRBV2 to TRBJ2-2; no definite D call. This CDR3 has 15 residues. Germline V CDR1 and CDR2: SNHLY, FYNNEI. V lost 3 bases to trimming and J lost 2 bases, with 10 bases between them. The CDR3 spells CASSDVRGNTGELFF. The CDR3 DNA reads TGTGCCAGCAGTGACGTCCGTGGAAACACCGGGGAGCTGTTTTTT.

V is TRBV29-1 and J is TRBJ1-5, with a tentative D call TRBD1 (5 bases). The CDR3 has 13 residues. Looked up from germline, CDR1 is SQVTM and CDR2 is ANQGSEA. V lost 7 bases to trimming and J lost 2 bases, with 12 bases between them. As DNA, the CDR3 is TGCAGCGCCGGGGGGACCGGCAATCAGCCCCAGCATTTT. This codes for CSAGGTGNQPQHF.